This section outlines one TCR beta chain sequence together with its context. These data come from a study of glioma-infiltrating T cells after dendritic cell vaccination. Repertoires were generated with immunoSEQ multiplex PCR, while TCRdb's copy carries only in-frame clones and drops some. The data contain fewer than 11,000 clones, more than 65% of them seen just once; the ten biggest clones take up more than 40%. Time point given: after dendritic cell vaccination, including at tumor progression/relapse. The TCR comes from a human donor with glioblastoma. The sequencing here drew on blood, taken after dendritic cell vaccination.

In nucleotides, the CDR3 is TGCGCCAGCAGCCAAGGAGCAAGCGGGTACCCCTACGAGCAGTACTTC. Translated: CASSQGASGYPYEQYF. This chain uses TRBV4-3 with TRBJ2-7; D might be TRBD2 (6 bases). Trimming shortened V by 1 base and J by 2 bases, and 15 bases separated the two germline ends. The CDR3 has 16 residues. CDR1 and CDR2 (germline): LGHNA, YSLEER.